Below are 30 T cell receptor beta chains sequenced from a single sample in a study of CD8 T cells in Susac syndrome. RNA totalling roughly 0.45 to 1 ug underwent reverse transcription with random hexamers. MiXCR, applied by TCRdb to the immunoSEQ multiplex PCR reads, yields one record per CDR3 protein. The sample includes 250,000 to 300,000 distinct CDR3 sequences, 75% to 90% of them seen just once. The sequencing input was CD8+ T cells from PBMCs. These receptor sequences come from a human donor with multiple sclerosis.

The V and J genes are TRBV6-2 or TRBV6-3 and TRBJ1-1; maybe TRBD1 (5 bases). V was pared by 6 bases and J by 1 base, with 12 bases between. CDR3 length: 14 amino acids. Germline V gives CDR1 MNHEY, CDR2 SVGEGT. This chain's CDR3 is CASSPGYGNTEAFF. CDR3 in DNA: TGTGCCAGCAGCCCAGGGTATGGGAACACTGAAGCTTTCTTT.

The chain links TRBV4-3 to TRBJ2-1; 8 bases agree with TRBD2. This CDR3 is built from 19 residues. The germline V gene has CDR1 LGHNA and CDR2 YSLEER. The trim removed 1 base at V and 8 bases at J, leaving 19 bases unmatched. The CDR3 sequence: CASSQVGVSGKEGGDEQFF. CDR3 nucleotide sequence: TGCGCCAGCAGCCAAGTAGGTGTTAGCGGGAAGGAAGGAGGGGATGAGCAGTTCTTC.

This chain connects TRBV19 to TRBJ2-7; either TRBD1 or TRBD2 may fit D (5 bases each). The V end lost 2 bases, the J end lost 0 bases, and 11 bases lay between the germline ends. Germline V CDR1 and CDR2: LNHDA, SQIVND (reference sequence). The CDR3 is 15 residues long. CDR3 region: CASSIRDDSSYEQYF. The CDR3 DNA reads TGTGCCAGTAGTATACGGGACGATAGCTCCTACGAGCAGTACTTC.

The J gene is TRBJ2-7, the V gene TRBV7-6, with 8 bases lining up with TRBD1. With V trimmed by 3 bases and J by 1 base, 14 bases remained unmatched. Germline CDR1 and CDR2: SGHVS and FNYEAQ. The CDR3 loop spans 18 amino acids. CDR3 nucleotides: TGTGCCAGCAGCTTTAATCCGCTAGGACAGGGAAGTTCCTACGAGCAGTACTTC. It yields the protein CASSFNPLGQGSSYEQYF.

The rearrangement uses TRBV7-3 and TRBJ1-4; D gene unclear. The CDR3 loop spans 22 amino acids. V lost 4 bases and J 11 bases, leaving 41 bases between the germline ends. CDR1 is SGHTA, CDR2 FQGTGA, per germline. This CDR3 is CASSSHSDPARGPSPRMFKLFF. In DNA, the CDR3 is TGTGCCAGCAGCTCTCACTCAGACCCCGCCCGTGGGCCGTCTCCTCGAATGTTTAAACTGTTTTTT.

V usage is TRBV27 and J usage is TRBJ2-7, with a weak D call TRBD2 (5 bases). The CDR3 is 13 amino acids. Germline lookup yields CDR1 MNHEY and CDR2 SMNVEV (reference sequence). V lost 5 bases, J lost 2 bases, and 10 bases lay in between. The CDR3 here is CASSITAAYEQYF. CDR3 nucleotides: TGTGCCAGCAGTATAACAGCGGCCTACGAGCAGTACTTC.

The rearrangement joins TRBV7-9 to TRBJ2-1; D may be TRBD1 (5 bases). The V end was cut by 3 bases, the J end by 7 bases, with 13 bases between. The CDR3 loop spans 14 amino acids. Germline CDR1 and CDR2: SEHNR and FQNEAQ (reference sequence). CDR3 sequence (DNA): TGTGCCAGCAGCTTGTTGCAGGGATCGAATGAGCAGTTCTTC. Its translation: CASSLLQGSNEQFF.

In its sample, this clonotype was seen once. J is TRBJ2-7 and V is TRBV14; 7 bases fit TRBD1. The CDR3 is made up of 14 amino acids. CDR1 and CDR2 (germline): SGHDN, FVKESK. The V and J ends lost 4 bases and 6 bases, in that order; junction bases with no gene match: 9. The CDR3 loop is CASSLLLSGGEQYF. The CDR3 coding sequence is TGTGCCAGCAGCCTTCTTCTATCAGGGGGCGAGCAGTACTTC.

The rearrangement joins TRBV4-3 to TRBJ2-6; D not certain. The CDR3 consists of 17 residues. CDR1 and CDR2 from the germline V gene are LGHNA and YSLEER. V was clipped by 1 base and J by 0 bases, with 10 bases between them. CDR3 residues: CASSQAETASGANVLTF. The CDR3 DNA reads TGCGCCAGCAGCCAAGCTGAAACAGCCTCTGGGGCCAACGTCCTGACTTTC.

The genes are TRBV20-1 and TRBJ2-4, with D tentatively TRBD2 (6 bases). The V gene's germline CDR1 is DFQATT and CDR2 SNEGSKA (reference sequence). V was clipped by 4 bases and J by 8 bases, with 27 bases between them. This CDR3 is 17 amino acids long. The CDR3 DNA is TGCAGTGCTAATAGCGGCCTTACTACAAACCCTTGGGACATTCAGTACTTC. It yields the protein CSANSGLTTNPWDIQYF.

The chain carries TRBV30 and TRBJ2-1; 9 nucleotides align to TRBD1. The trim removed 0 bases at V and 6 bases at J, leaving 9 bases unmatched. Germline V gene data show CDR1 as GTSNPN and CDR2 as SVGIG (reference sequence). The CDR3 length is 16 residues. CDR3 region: CAWSVLGQGMVNEQFF. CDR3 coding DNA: TGTGCCTGGAGTGTACTGGGACAGGGTATGGTCAATGAGCAGTTCTTC.

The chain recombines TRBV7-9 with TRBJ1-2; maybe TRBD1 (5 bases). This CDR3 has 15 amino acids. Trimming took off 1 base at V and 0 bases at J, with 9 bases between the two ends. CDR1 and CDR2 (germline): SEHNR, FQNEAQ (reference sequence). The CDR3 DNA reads TGTGCCAGCAGCTTAGGGGCAGGGACTAACTATGGCTACACCTTC. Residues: CASSLGAGTNYGYTF.

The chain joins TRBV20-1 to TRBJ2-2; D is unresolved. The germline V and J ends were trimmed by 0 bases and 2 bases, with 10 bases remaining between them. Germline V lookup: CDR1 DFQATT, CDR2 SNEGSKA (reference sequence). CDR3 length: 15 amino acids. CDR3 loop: CSARDVTLNTGELFF. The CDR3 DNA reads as TGCAGTGCTAGAGATGTGACTCTCAACACCGGGGAGCTGTTTTTT.

The CDR3 spells CASSFGGRGDEQFF. CDR3 DNA: TGTGCCAGCAGCTTCGGCGGGAGAGGGGATGAGCAGTTCTTC. V and J are TRBV11-2 and TRBJ2-1; 7 positions match TRBD2. Germline V lookup: CDR1 SGHAT, CDR2 FQNNGV. The ends lost 3 bases at V and 8 bases at J; junction bases unmatched: 7. The CDR3 extends over 14 amino acids.

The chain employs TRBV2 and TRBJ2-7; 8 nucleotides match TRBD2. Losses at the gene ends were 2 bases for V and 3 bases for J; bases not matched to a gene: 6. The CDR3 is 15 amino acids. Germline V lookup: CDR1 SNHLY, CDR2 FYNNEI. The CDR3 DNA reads TGTGCCAGCAGTGAAATTAGCGGGATCAACTACGAGCAGTACTTC. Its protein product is CASSEISGINYEQYF.

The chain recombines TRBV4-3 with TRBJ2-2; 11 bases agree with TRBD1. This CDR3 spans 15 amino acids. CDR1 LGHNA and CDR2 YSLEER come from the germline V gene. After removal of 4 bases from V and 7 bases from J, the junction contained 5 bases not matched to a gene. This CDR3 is CASSLGQGVGGELFF. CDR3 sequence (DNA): TGCGCCAGCAGCCTGGGACAGGGGGTGGGCGGGGAGCTGTTTTTT.

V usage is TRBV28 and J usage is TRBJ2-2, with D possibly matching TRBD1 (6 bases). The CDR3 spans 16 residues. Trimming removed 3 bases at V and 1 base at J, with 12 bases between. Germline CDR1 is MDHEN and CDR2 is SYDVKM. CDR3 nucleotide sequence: TGTGCCAGCAGTTTGACGTGGGGACAGAACACCGGGGAGCTGTTTTTT. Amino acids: CASSLTWGQNTGELFF.

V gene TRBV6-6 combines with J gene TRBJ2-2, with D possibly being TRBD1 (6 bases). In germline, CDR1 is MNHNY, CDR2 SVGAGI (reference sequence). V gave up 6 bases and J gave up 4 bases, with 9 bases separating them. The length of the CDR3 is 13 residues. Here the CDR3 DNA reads TGTGCCAGCAGCCGACAGGCCACCGGGGAGCTGTTTTTT. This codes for CASSRQATGELFF.

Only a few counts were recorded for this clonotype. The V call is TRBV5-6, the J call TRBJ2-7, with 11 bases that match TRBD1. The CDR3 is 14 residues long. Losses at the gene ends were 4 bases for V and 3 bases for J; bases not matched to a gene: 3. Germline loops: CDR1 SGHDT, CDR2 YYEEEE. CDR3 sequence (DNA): TGTGCCAGCAGCGGGGGACAGGGGGGCTACGAGCAGTACTTC. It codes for CASSGGQGGYEQYF. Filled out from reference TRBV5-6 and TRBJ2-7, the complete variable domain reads DAGVTQSPTHLIKTRGQQVTLRCSPKSGHDTVSWYQQALGQGPQFIFQYYEEEERQRGNFPDRFSGHQFPNYSSELNVNALLLGDSALYLCASSGGQGGYEQYFGPGTRLTVT.

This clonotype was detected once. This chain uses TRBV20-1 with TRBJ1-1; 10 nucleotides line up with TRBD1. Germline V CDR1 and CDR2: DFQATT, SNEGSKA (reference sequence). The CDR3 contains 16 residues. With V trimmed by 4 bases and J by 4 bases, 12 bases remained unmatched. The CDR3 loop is CSAKIRNRDRGTEAFF. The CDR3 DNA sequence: TGCAGTGCTAAAATTAGAAACCGGGACAGGGGCACTGAAGCTTTCTTT.

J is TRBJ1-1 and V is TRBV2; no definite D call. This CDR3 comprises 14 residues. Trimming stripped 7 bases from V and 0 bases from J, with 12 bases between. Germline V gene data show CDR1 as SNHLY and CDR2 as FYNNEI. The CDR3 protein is CASTLDTMNTEAFF. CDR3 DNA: TGTGCCAGCACATTAGACACGATGAACACTGAAGCTTTCTTT. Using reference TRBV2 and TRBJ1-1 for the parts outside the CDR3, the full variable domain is EPEVTQTPSHQVTQMGQEVILRCVPISNHLYFYWYRQILGQKVEFLVSFYNNEISEKSEIFDDQFSVERPDGSNFTLKIRSTKLEDSAMYFCASTLDTMNTEAFFGQGTRLTVV.

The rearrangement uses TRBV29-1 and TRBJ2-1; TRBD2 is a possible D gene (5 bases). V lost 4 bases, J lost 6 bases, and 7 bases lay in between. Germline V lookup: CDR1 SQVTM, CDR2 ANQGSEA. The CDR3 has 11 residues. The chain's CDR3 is CSVGGSNEQFF. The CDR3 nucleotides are TGCAGCGTTGGAGGGAGCAATGAGCAGTTCTTC.

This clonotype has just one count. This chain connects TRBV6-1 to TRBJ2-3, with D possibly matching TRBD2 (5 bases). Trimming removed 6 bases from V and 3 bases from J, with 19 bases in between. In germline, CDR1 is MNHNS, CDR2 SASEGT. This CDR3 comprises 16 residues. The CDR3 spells CASSRLVGMRTDTQYF. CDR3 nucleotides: TGTGCCAGCAGCCGACTTGTCGGGATGCGGACAGATACGCAGTATTTT.

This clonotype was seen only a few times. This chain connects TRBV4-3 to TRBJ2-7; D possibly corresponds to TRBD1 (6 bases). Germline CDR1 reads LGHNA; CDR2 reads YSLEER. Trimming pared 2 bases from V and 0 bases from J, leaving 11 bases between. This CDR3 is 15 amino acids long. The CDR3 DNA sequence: TGCGCCAGCAGCCAATTCACAGGGCCCTCCTACGAGCAGTACTTC. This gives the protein CASSQFTGPSYEQYF.

The CDR3 loop is CASSFGGADTQYF. The DNA of the CDR3 is TGTGCCAGCAGCTTCGGGGGGGCGGATACGCAGTATTTT. The J gene is TRBJ2-3, the V gene TRBV7-3; 8 bases agree with TRBD2. V was pared by 3 bases and J by 6 bases, with 2 bases of the junction left unmatched. The CDR3 extends over 13 amino acids. Germline V gene lookup returns CDR1 SGHTA and CDR2 FQGTGA.

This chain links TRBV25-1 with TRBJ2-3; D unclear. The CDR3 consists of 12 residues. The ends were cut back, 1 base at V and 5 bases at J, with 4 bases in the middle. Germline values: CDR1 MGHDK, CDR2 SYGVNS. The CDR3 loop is CASSEFGDTQYF. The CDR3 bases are TGTGCCAGCAGTGAATTCGGAGATACGCAGTATTTT.

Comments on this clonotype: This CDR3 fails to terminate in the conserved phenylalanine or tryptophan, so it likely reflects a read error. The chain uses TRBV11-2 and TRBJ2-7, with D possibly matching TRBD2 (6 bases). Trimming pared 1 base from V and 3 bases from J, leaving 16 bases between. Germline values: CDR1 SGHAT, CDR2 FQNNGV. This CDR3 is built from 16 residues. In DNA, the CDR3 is TGTGCCAGCAGCTTAGTGGCGGGGACCCTCGACTACGAGCAGTACCTC. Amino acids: CASSLVAGTLDYEQYL.

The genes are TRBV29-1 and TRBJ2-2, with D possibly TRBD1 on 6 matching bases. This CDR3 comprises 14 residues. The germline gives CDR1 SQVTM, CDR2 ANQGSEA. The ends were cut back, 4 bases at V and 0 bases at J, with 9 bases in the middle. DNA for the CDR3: TGCAGCGTTGTGACAGGCCCGAACACCGGGGAGCTGTTTTTT. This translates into CSVVTGPNTGELFF.

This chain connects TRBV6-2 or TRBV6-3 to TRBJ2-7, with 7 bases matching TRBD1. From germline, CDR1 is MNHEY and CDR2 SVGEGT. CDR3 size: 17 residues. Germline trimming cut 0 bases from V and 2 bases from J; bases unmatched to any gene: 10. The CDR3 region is CASSYSSDRITTYEQYF. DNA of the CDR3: TGTGCCAGCAGTTACTCCTCGGACAGGATTACAACCTACGAGCAGTACTTC.

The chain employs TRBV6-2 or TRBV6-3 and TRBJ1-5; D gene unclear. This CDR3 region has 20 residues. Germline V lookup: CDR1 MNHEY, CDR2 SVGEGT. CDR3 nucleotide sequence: TGTGTTTATATACTTCGGCGGAAGAGGGTGCGGACCGTAAGCAATCAGCCCCAGCATTTT. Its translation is CVYILRRKRVRTVSNQPQHF.